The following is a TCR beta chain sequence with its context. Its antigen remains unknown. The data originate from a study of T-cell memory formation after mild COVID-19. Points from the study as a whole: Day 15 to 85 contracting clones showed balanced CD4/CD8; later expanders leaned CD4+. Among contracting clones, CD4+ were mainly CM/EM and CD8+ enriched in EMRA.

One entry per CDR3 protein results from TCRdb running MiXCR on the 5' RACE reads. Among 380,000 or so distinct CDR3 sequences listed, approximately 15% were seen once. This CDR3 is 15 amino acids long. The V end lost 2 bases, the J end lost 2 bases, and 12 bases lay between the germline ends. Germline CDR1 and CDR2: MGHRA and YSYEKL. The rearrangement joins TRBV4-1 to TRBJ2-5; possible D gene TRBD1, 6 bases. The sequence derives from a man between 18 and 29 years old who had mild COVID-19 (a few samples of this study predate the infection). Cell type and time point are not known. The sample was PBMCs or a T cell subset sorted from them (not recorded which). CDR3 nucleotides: TGCGCCAGCAGCCAAATCTTGACAGGTCAAGAGACCCAGTACTTC. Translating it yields CASSQILTGQETQYF.